This T cell receptor (beta chain) was documented in a study of T-cell reconstitution after alpha-beta-depleted transplantation in children. V lost 3 bases to trimming and J lost 4 bases; unmatched junction nucleotides: 11. Germline values: CDR1 ENHRY, CDR2 SYGVKD. The CDR3 sequence is 17 residues long. TCRbeta library preparation incorporated unique molecular identifiers. TCRdb called the PCR reads again in MiXCR, with one record for every CDR3 protein. The sample holds almost 400,000 distinct CDR3 sequences, approximately 20% seen once. This specimen consisted of PBMCs from the stem cell graft donor, obtained from the stem cell graft. The chain recombines TRBV10-3 with TRBJ2-1, with 8 nucleotides matching TRBD1. The receptor was derived from a human donor who donated a stem cell graft to a child with acute myeloid leukemia. The CDR3 spells CAISDPIQGGKYNEQFF. CDR3 coding DNA: TGTGCCATCAGTGATCCTATACAGGGGGGAAAGTACAATGAGCAGTTCTTC.